This T cell receptor beta chain stems from a study of blood T cell repertoires in COVID-19. Turning to the study itself: In each case, the material was cDNA or gDNA derived from T cells, B-cell-depleted T cells, or PBMCs.

The CDR3 runs to 14 residues. Germline assignment: CDR1 SGHDT and CDR2 YYEEEE. Trimming removed 0 bases at V and 8 bases at J, with 14 bases between. Study processing details: Reference gene primer amplification yielded estimated nucleated cell counts. Libraries were prepared by immunoSEQ multiplex PCR; TCRdb keeps only in-frame clonotypes and omits some of them. The DNA was the basis for D and trimming; V, J and clone size are from that table. The sample holds more than 140,000 clones, about 80% seen once. Sequencing was done on a sample of peripheral blood. The V and J genes are TRBV5-6 and TRBJ1-2; a possible D gene is TRBD1 (5 bases). The clonotype was recovered from a human donor in a cohort sampled during active COVID-19. The CDR3 region has the DNA TGTGCCAGCAGCTTGGATTGGGGCGCGGAGGGCTACACCTTC. Protein sequence: CASSLDWGAEGYTF. Full variable domain (remainder filled in from reference TRBV5-6 and TRBJ1-2): DAGVTQSPTHLIKTRGQQVTLRCSPKSGHDTVSWYQQALGQGPQFIFQYYEEEERQRGNFPDRFSGHQFPNYSSELNVNALLLGDSALYLCASSLDWGAEGYTFGSGTRLTVV.